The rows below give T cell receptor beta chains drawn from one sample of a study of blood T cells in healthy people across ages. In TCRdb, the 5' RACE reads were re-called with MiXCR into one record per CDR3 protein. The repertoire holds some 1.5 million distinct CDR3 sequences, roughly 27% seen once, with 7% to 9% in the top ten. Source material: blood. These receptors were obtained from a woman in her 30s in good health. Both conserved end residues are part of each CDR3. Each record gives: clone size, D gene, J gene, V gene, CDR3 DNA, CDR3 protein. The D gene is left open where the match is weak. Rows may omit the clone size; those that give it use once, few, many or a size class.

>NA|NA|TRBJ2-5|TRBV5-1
TGCGCCAGCAGCATCGGCCCAGTAAAAGAGGCCCAGTACTTC
CASSIGPVKEAQYF
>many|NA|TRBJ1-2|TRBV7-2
TGTGCCAGCAGGTTTGGGGGTAGCGGTTATGGCTACACCTTC
CASRFGGSGYGYTF
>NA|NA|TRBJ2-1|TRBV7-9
TGTGCCAGCATCTCTCACGCGAGGGACCGCAATGAGCAGTTCTTC
CASISHARDRNEQFF
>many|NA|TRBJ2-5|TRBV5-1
TGCGCCAGCAGCTTGGGTCCTGGGATATCCGGGGAGCAGTACTTC
CASSLGPGISGEQYF
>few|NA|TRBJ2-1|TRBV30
TGTGCCTGGAGCCAGGACTTCCTCAGGGAGGAGCAGTTCTTC
CAWSQDFLREEQFF
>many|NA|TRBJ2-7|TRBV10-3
TGTGCCATCAGTGAGTTTAGCTCCTACGAGCAGTACTTC
CAISEFSSYEQYF
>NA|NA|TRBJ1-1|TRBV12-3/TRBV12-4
TGTGCCAGCAGTTTCCAGGGCCCCATGAACACTGAAGATTTCTTT
CASSFQGPMNTEDFF
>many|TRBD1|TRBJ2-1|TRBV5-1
TGCGCCAGCACCCGGGACAGCTCCTACAATGAGCAGTTCTTC
CASTRDSSYNEQFF
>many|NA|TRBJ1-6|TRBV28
TGTGCCAGCCGCCAGGGACTCCTTAATTCACCCCTCCACTTT
CASRQGLLNSPLHF
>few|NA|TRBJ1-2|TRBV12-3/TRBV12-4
TGTGCCAGCAGTTCATACAGGGATATTGGCTACACCTTC
CASSSYRDIGYTF
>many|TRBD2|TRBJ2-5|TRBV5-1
TGCGCCAGCAGCTATACTAGCCTTGCCGGGACTAGAGGACAAGAGACCCAGTACTTC
CASSYTSLAGTRGQETQYF
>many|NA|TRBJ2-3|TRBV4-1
TGCGCCAGCAGCCAAGAGTTCTTCACAGATACGCAGTATTTT
CASSQEFFTDTQYF
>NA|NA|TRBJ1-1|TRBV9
TGTGCCAGCAGCGTAGAGTATATGAACACTGAAGCTTTCTTT
CASSVEYMNTEAFF
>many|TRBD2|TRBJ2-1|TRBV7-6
TGTGCCAGCAGCTTAGACCTAGCGGGGGCCTGGAATGAGCAGTTCTTC
CASSLDLAGAWNEQFF
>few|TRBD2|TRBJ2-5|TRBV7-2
TGTGCCAGCAGCCCCCAGCCTTGGACTAGCGGGATGGAGACCCAGTACTTC
CASSPQPWTSGMETQYF
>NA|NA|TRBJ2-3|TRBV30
TGTGCCTGGAGTGGGCAGGGGCCGGATACGCAGTATTTT
CAWSGQGPDTQYF
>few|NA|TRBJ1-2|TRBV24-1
TGTGCCACCAGTGAGCCAGGGGAGGATGGCTACACCTTC
CATSEPGEDGYTF
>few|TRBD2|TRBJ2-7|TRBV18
TGTGCCAGCTCACCGCGAGGGACTAGCGGGAGAGGATCCTACGAGCAGTACTTC
CASSPRGTSGRGSYEQYF
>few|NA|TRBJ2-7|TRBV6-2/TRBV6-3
TGTGCCAGCAGTTATATGGACGGAGGACGCTACGAGCAGTACTTC
CASSYMDGGRYEQYF
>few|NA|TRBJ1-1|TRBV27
TGTGCCAGCAGTTTAAACCCGGGGGCGAACACTGAAGCTTTCTTT
CASSLNPGANTEAFF
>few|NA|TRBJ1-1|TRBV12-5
TGTGCTAGTGCCCATCCCGCTGAAGCTTTCTTT
CASAHPAEAFF
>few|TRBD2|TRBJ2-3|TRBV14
TGTGCCAGCAGTAACGACCTGACTAGCGGGAGAAGAAATACGCAGTATTTT
CASSNDLTSGRRNTQYF
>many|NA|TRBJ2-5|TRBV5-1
TGCGCCAGCAGCTTGGTTCGGACGAAGGTAGAGACCCAGTACTTC
CASSLVRTKVETQYF
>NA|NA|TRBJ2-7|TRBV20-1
TGCAGTGCCCCCGGGCTGCGGGACGTCTACGAGCAGTACTTC
CSAPGLRDVYEQYF
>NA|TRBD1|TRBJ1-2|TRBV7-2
TGTGCCAGCAGCAGGACAGGGACCGACCCCGGGTATGGCTACACCTTC
CASSRTGTDPGYGYTF
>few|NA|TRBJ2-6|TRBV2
TGTGCCAGCAAGACGCAGGTCTCTGGGGCCAACGTCCTGACTTTC
CASKTQVSGANVLTF
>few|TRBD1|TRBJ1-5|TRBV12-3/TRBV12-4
TGTGCCAGCAGCACGGGACAGGGAGAGGGGCAGCCCCAGCATTTT
CASSTGQGEGQPQHF
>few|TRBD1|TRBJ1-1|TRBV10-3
TGTGCCATCAGTGAGTTCGGACAGGGTGCCGACACTGAAGCTTTCTTT
CAISEFGQGADTEAFF
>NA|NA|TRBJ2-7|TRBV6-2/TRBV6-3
TGTGCCAGCAGACCCCGCGGGAAGGGCGACGTCTACGAGCAGTACTTC
CASRPRGKGDVYEQYF
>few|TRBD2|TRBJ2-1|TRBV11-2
TGTGCCAGCAGCTTAGGTCTACTAGCGGGAGGACCCGGCCGCCACAATGAGCAGTTCTTC
CASSLGLLAGGPGRHNEQFF
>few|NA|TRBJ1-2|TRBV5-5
TGTGCCAGCAGCTTGGTGGCGACCGGGACGCTATATGGCTACACCTTC
CASSLVATGTLYGYTF
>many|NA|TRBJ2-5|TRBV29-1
TGCAGCGCCAGGGACCACCAAGAGACCCAGTACTTC
CSARDHQETQYF
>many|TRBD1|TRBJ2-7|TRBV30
TGTGCCTGGAGTGTATCGGGACAGAGGTCCTACGAGCAGTACTTC
CAWSVSGQRSYEQYF
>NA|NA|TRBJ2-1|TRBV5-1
TGCGCCAGCCACAGGCCTCCCTCGGATGAGCAGTTCTTC
CASHRPPSDEQFF
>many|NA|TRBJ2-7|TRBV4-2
TGTGCCAGCAGCCAAGAGAGGGGGAAATACGAGCAGTACTTC
CASSQERGKYEQYF
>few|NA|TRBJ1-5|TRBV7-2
TGTGCCTGCAGCTTAGCGAGGGGTGGTCAGCCCCAGCATTTT
CACSLARGGQPQHF
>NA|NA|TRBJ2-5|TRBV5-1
TGCGCCAGCAGCTTAAGGCGACAGGAGATCCAAGAGGCCCAGTACTTC
CASSLRRQEIQEAQYF
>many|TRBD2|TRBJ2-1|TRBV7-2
TGTGCCAGCAGCCCCCCGGGACTAGCGGGGAACGCTGAGCAGTTCTTC
CASSPPGLAGNAEQFF
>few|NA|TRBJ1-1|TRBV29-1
TGCAGCGTTGTATGGGGGCGCGGGACTGAAGCTTTCTTT
CSVVWGRGTEAFF
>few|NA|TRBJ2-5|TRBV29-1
TGCAGCGTTGAAGATCGCCAGTACCAAGAGACCCAGTACTTC
CSVEDRQYQETQYF
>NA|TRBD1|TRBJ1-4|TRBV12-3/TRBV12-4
TGTGCCAGCACCCAGGTACAGGGGGCGGCAAAACTGTTTTTT
CASTQVQGAAKLFF
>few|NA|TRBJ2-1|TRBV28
TGTGCCAGCAGTTTATTGGAGGGGGCCTTGGTGAATGAGCAGTTCTTC
CASSLLEGALVNEQFF
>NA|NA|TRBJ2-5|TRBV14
TGTGCCAGCAGTGCGGTAGGAGAGACCCAGGACTTC
CASSAVGETQDF
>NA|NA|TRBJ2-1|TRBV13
TGTGCCAGCAGCTTGGGCCCTCTAGTGGGGGGGCCGGCTGAGCAGTTCTTC
CASSLGPLVGGPAEQFF
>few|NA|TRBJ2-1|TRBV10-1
TGCGCCACCGTAGCGTCAGAGCAGTTCTTC
CATVASEQFF
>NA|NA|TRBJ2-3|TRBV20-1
TGCAGTGCTAGATACGGAGGAAGCACAGATACGCAGTATTTT
CSARYGGSTDTQYF
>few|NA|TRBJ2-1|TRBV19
TGTGCCAGTAGTATTCAGGGGCGGGGAGGCTACAATGAGCAGTTCTTC
CASSIQGRGGYNEQFF
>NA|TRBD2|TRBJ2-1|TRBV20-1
TGCAGTGCTAGTACCGCGGGACTCACTAGCGGAGGTGGGGATGAGCAGTTCTTC
CSASTAGLTSGGGDEQFF
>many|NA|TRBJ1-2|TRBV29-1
TGCAGCGGTGGCGACGGGGGAGACTATGGCTACACCTTC
CSGGDGGDYGYTF